This T cell receptor (beta chain) was obtained from a study of post-analysis software for immune sequencing data (dated by TCRdb to the mid-2010s). For context, the study as a whole: Relapsing-remitting, secondary progressive and progressive-relapsing multiple sclerosis were recorded as disease courses, and subtype annotation was lacking for some patients. A subset of samples was prepared in parallel using single-end sample barcoding, then pooled and co-amplified after Illumina adapter ligation. The patient repertoires were compared against 11 previously published healthy control repertoires obtained from donors aged roughly 6 to 25 years. On the study overall, not on this receptor specifically: Significantly higher frequencies in patients than in controls were found for about five TRBV segments, including TRBV5-6, TRBV5-1 and TRBV20-1. Significantly lower normalized Chao1 diversity was found in multiple sclerosis patients than in controls, suggesting substantial peripheral T-cell clonal expansion. When samples were clustered directly using the F measure, samples prepared in the same batch co-clustered strongly, which prompted a batch-effect correction. The multiple sclerosis patient group was slightly younger than the control group.

To note about this clonotype: The specificity of this receptor is unknown. It has no much larger one-base neighbor in the sample; base qualities were not kept.

Library prep was done by PCR. The data were produced on an Illumina HiSeq 2500. To reduce PCR and sequencing biases, unique molecular identifiers were built into the TCR beta cDNA libraries. Approximately 500,000 cDNA molecules were obtained for every 1 to 10 million input T cells, so each molecule roughly corresponded to one T cell. The patient libraries were prepared and sequenced using the same protocol as the earlier healthy control dataset. Within a given batch, samples were prepared together, multiplexed and sequenced on the same HiSeq lane. On the study's bioinformatics: Raw barcoded reads were processed with MIGEC, discarding single-read molecular identifier groups before consensus assembly and CDR3 extraction. VDJtools was used for post-analysis of the clonotype tables, and diversity was normalized by down-sampling every dataset to the size of the smallest sample. To correct batch-related cross-sample contamination, repertoire overlap clustering matched CDR3 amino acid sequences but not nucleotide sequences. TCRdb took the public reads, trimmed them with fastp at Q25, ran MiXCR for clone calling and kept in-frame beta chains. Entries are consolidated by CDR3 protein sequence, retaining the most common genes and DNA. Clone size and V and J calls follow TCRdb, not the original study. This sample holds some 890,000 distinct CDR3 sequences; under 70% were observed only once. Of the sample, 4.6% falls within the top ten clones.

To demonstrate the VDJtools post-analysis software, the study profiled TCR beta repertoires from the peripheral blood of about a dozen young patients with multiple sclerosis. The patients with multiple sclerosis were children and adolescents between about 6 and 17 years of age. The CDR3, cysteine through phenylalanine, is 18 amino acids long. The kept DNA is CDR3 alone, 54 bases in frame from the first base. The V end gives up 0 bases and the J end 5 bases, leaving 10 bases in the junction not matched to a gene. For CDR1 and CDR2, the germline V gene lists SQVTM and ANQGSEA. The receptor was isolated from a girl between 5 and 17 years old with multiple sclerosis. Material: blood. The sequence joins TRBV29-1 to TRBJ2-3; 14 central bases correspond to TRBD2. The CDR3 region: CSVEDLGTSGRGGDTQYF. The nucleotide sequence is TGCAGCGTTGAAGATCTTGGGACTAGCGGGAGAGGGGGAGATACGCAGTATTTT.